This paragraph covers one TCR beta chain sequence. This clone appeared a single time. The antigen it binds to is not known. Base quality data are lacking; no much larger clone is found one base away. The library was produced with the immunoSEQ multiplex PCR assay. For the multiplex PCR, a mixture combining 60 forward primers for TCR Vbeta segments and 13 reverse primers for TCR Jbeta segments was used. Amplification of the CDR3 region of rearranged TCR beta genes was performed with a multiplex PCR assay on genomic DNA. The amplified TCR beta libraries were sequenced on the Illumina HiSeq System as 87-base-pair reads. In the paper's pipeline: A later analysis counted about 76 million unique TCR beta chains across the 666 repertoires, and approximately 11 million of these chains were shared by at least two donors. A nearest-neighbor algorithm error-corrected the raw reads and collapsed the reads into unique sequences, merging closely related sequences to remove PCR and sequencing errors. CDR3 sequences were aligned to IMGT reference sequences to assign V, D and J gene segments. Each retained sequence needed at least a six-nucleotide match to both a V gene segment and a J gene segment. A rearrangement was called productive if the CDR3 had no stop codons and remained in frame with V and J, and every other rearrangement was called non-productive. Following IMGT convention, CDR3 was defined as the stretch from the second conserved V-encoded cysteine up to the conserved J-encoded phenylalanine. In an earlier analysis of more than 550 of the donors, sequences lacking an unambiguous match to a single V gene segment were excluded. In an earlier analysis of some 590 of the donors, a V segment was called functional when productive rearrangements were above 56.7%, and segregating when the standard deviation between donors exceeded 5%. A statistical classification framework was built for diagnosing cytomegalovirus status from the catalog of TCR beta chain sequences. In a later analysis, V and J genes were assigned by comparing TCR nucleotide sequences against IMGT/GENE-DB human TR gene sequences. In a later analysis, CDR3 sequences and most-parsimonious VDJ recombination scenarios were assigned using the TCRdist pipeline. In a later analysis, each TCR beta chain was defined by its CDR3 amino acid sequence together with its V-gene family, and reads lacking a unique V-gene family were excluded. In a later analysis, around 650 highly shared, low-generation-probability nucleotide sequences were removed to address suspected cross-contamination and a sequencing artifact. For each public chain, a later analysis derived a clonal expansion index from normalized ranks of inferred template counts within each repertoire. A later analysis computed generation probabilities with a VDJ recombination model fitted to out-of-frame rearrangements, and checked the results against IGoR. Hypergeometric tests were used in a later analysis to score TCR-TCR, TCR-HLA and TCR-CMV co-occurrence, with a repertoire-size bias correction applied to the TCR pairs. A later analysis estimated false discovery rates by permuting HLA or CMV assignments 20 times. In a later analysis, co-occurring TCRs were grouped using DBSCAN, and TCRdist sequence similarity was added for clustering within HLA-allele-positive subsets. Repertoires with fewer than 30,000 or more than 120,000 public chains, plus five repertoires with anomalous nucleotide sharing, were excluded from co-occurrence clustering. Imported from immuneACCESS, the table was reduced by TCRdb to in-frame sequences with V and J called. These copies leave out some clones; in studies compared against another copy, an unresolved V gene accounts for under half, and the cause of the remainder is not known. Clone size and V and J calls were adopted from that table, with D and trimming inferred from the DNA. The sample includes about 100,000 clones, with 70% to 80% observed a single time. Over 2.5% of the sample lies in the top ten.

The data stem from a study of cytomegalovirus exposure and HLA in healthy donors (dated by TCRdb to the late 2010s). In the study overall: An earlier analysis of several hundred of the donors reported about 290 Gb of sequence data and 100 million to 130 million unique TCR beta sequences from some 180 million T cells. Roughly 300 gigabases of sequencing data and around 85 million unique TCR sequences made up an early release that covered under 750 HLA-typed donors. Among the 398 genotyped donors, 81% belonged to the genetic ancestry cluster associated with self-reported Caucasian donors. The study was designed to test whether signatures of past pathogen exposure could be identified by cataloging public T cell receptors. Using immunosequencing, the study profiled T cell repertoires from about 610 subjects and related those repertoires to cytomegalovirus serostatus. Besides the first cohort of more than 650 subjects, a separate validation cohort made up of roughly 120 different subjects was used. High-throughput TCR immunosequencing, statistical association of individual TCRs with disease status, and machine learning were combined to predict cytomegalovirus infection status. In a later analysis, previously published TCR beta repertoires from 600 to 850 donors were re-analyzed and high-resolution HLA genotyping was added so that TCR occurrence patterns could be studied. In the later analysis, no new phenotypic data were used to find candidate immune exposures; instead, reliance was placed on TCR beta sequences and their occurrence across donors. An earlier analysis of 587 of the donors used high-throughput TCR beta sequencing to judge whether each TCR beta V gene segment behaved as functional or pseudogenic. Donor age, sex, ethnicity and CMV serostatus were collected together with the repertoire data. Genome-wide SNP genotypes for about 65% of the roughly 670 donors were used in a later genetic analysis, which treated that subset as a discovery cohort. Every discovery cohort repertoire had been produced on one sequencing platform. HLA typing included class I and class II loci at four-digit resolution. The number of typed donors differed by locus: roughly 629-640 for A, B, C, DRB1 and DQB1; some 500 for DQA1; approximately 600 for DPA1; and around 450 for DPB1. A few DR-DQ haplotypes were treated as single units for association and clustering because of strong linkage in the cohort. Among some 400 genotyped donors of the cohort, an average of around 240,000 unique TCR beta nucleotide sequences were sequenced per donor, roughly 18% of them non-productive.

The cohort consisted of 666 healthy bone marrow donors. At the time of sampling, every cohort member was nominally healthy, though immune exposures that went unrecorded were likely present. The donor tested CMV seropositive, placing the donor among the 289 seropositive members of the cohort. Every donor gave a peripheral blood sample, and the peripheral blood mononuclear cells from that sample were used for TCR beta sequencing. Genomic DNA was extracted from the blood cell samples with the Qiagen DNeasy Blood Extraction Kit. Study-level results and caveats: A later analysis found that TCR association rates varied across HLA loci, with DRB1 alleles showing the most associated TCRs and HLA-C alleles the fewest. A few of the identified cytomegalovirus-associated TCR beta chains were confirmed in vitro to be specific for cytomegalovirus antigens. Because counts were too low, seventeen rarely observed V segments, including chromosome 9 orphons, were left out of the earlier analysis of 587 of the donors. A further reported finding was that TCR beta sequences accurately predicted the HLA-A and HLA-B alleles for most subjects in the first cohort. In a later genetic analysis, fewer N-insertions in productive TCRs were reported among donors in an Asian-associated ancestry cluster than the approximately 630-donor mean. Correlated functional status among segregating V segments might reflect linkage disequilibrium, but an unknown experimental factor could not be ruled out. Roughly uniform sequencing depth across donors was assumed in presence/absence analyses, although this assumption may not hold. HLA typing was unavailable for some donors at each locus, so association tests used only the typed subset. This cohort had only TCR beta chains sequenced, and the lack of alpha or paired-chain data limited which features could be detected. A total of 150 to 200 TCR beta chains were listed by the study as associated with cytomegalovirus. A later analysis reported that several top co-occurrence clusters appeared linked to parvovirus B19, influenza, CMV and Epstein-Barr virus. The classifier was reported to diagnose cytomegalovirus status with high specificity and sensitivity in both the original and validation cohorts. The authors suggested that the approach could potentially be generalized to other disease states and immunological phenotypes. In a later genetic analysis, a missense DCLRE1C variant was associated with V-gene and J-gene trimming of TCR beta chains, and the association was replicated in an independent cohort. A later analysis associated around 16,000 TCR beta sequences with specific HLA alleles at a false discovery rate of 0.05. A group of highly shared sequence variants was considered likely to be a technical artifact of the sequencing pipeline. According to a later analysis, most CMV-associated TCR beta chains appeared to be HLA-restricted, and the HLA associations seemed to be driven largely by CMV exposure. Broadly in line with IMGT annotations, most TCR beta V segments showed up in productive rearrangements about 90% or about 30% of the time in an earlier analysis of some 590 of the donors. In a later analysis, HLA-associated TCR beta chains were found to be more clonally expanded and to have lower generation probabilities than equally common non-associated chains. Some IMGT-functional V segments, including TRBV6-2 and TRBV6-3, could not be distinguished by the 87-base-pair reads and were therefore excluded. Most TCR sequences were seen in very few donors, while some public TCRs were found in many individuals. CMV serostatus was the only immune exposure information available for the cohort. When HLA alleles, especially DR and DQ, strongly co-occurred, attributing TCR associations to individual alleles was difficult.

The V and J ends are trimmed by 0 bases and 0 bases, leaving 14 bases between them. From the germline V gene, CDR1 is SGHVS and CDR2 is FNYEAQ. Including cysteine and phenylalanine, the CDR3 has 17 amino acids. Only the CDR3 part of the read is kept: 51 bases, read in frame from the first base. Here the chain combines TRBV7-6 and TRBJ1-1; the D segment could be TRBD1, given 5 matching bases. Sequenced input: PBMCs. This receptor was obtained from a man aged 50 or older in good health and CMV-seropositive. This receptor has the CDR3 CASSLAASQGMNTEAFF. The bases read TGTGCCAGCAGCTTAGCGGCCTCCCAGGGCATGAACACTGAAGCTTTCTTT. Where the CDR3 stops, the reference TRBV7-6 and TRBJ1-1 genes take over; the full variable domain is GAGVSQSPRYKVTKRGQDVALRCDPISGHVSLYWYRQALGQGPEFLTYFNYEAQQDKSGLPNDRFSAERPEGSISTLTIQRTEQRDSAMYRCASSLAASQGMNTEAFFGQGTRLTVV.